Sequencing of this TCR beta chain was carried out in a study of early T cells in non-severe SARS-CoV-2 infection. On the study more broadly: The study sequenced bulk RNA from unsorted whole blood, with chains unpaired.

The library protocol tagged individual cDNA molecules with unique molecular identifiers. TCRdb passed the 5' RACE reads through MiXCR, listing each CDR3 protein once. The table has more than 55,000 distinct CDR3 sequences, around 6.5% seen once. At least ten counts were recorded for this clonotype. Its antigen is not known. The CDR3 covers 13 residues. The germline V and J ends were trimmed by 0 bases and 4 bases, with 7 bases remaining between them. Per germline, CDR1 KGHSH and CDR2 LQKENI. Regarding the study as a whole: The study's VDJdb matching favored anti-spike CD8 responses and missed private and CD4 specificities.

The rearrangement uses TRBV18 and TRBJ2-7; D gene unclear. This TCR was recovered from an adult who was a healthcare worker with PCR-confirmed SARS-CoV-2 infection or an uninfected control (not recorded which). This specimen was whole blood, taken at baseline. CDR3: CASSPPAGYEQYF. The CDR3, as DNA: TGTGCCAGCTCACCACCGGCAGGATACGAGCAGTACTTC. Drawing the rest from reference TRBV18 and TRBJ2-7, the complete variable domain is NAGVMQNPRHLVRRRGQEARLRCSPMKGHSHVYWYRQLPEEGLKFMVYLQKENIIDESGMPKERFSAEFPKEGPSILRIQQVVRGDSAAYFCASSPPAGYEQYFGPGTRLTVT.